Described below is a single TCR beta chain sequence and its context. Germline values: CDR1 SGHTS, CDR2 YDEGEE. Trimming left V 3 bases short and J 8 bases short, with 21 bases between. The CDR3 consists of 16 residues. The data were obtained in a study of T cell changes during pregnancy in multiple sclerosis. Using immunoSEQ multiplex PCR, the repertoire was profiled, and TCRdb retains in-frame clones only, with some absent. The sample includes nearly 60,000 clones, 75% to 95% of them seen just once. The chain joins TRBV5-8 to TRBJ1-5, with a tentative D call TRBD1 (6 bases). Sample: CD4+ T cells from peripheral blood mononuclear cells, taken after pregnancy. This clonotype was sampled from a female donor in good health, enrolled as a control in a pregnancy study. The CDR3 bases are TGTGCCAGCAGCTACGCGACAGGCCACTACAAAGAGCCCCAGCATTTT. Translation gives CASSYATGHYKEPQHF. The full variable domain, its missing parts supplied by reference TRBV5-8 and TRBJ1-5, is EAGVTQSPTHLIKTRGQQATLRCSPISGHTSVYWYQQALGLGLQFLLWYDEGEERNRGNFPPRFSGRQFPNYSSELNVNALELEDSALYLCASSYATGHYKEPQHFGDGTRLSIL.